A single sample gave rise to the 19 T cell receptor beta chains below, sequenced in a study of metastatic and nonmetastatic thyroid tumors. Patients underwent thyroid surgery, and none had received any treatment before it. From the PCR reads, TCRdb re-called clones with MiXCR. The data contain 7,000 to 9,500 clones, approximately 22% of them singletons. Sample: adjacent normal tissue. The origin of the receptors is a female donor with papillary thyroid cancer or a benign thyroid nodule (not recorded which). Some clones in this sample may be carry-over from other donors' samples.

This clone is medium-sized (0.01 to 0.1%) by share. The chain recombines TRBV6-2 or TRBV6-3 with TRBJ2-1; 9 bases match TRBD2. The CDR3 length is 16 residues. Germline V gene data show CDR1 as MNHEY and CDR2 as SVGEGT. After removal of 6 bases from V and 9 bases from J, the junction contained 15 bases not matched to a gene. The CDR3 nucleotides read TGTGCCAGCAGCTCCCAAGACCCCGGGACTAGCAGTGAGCAGTTCTTC. This translates into CASSSQDPGTSSEQFF.

The chain carries TRBV11-2 and TRBJ2-7; D is unresolved. CDR3 length: 14 residues. Between the trimmed V and J ends, which lost 1 base and 3 bases, there was a span of 10 bases. Germline V lookup: CDR1 SGHAT, CDR2 FQNNGV. The CDR3 reads CASSLVLKNYEQYF. DNA of the CDR3: TGTGCCAGCAGCTTAGTACTTAAAAACTACGAGCAGTACTTC.

This clone turned up a few times. The chain is built from TRBV6-2 or TRBV6-3 and TRBJ2-2, with D maybe TRBD1 (5 bases). V was trimmed by 5 bases and J by 4 bases, leaving 11 bases between them. The germline V gene has CDR1 MNHEY and CDR2 SVGEGT. The CDR3 is 14 amino acids. CDR3 protein: CASSIRQTTGELFF. CDR3 DNA: TGTGCCAGCAGTATCAGACAGACCACCGGGGAGCTGTTTTTT.

This clone is deemed medium-sized. V is TRBV5-6 and J is TRBJ1-1; D call uncertain. Between the trimmed V and J ends, which lost 0 bases and 4 bases, there was a span of 13 bases. Germline V gene data show CDR1 as SGHDT and CDR2 as YYEEEE. This CDR3 has 15 amino acids. The CDR3 sequence is CASSLGASWGTEAFF. The CDR3 DNA sequence: TGTGCCAGCAGCTTGGGTGCGAGTTGGGGCACTGAAGCTTTCTTT.

Within the sample, this clone is medium-sized (0.01 to 0.1%). CDR3 amino acids: CASSIEGGYEQFF. CDR3 bases: TGTGCCAGTAGTATAGAGGGGGGTTATGAGCAGTTCTTC. The chain recombines TRBV19 with TRBJ2-1; D is perhaps TRBD2 (6 bases). The germline V gene has CDR1 LNHDA and CDR2 SQIVND (reference sequence). V was shortened by 0 bases and J by 8 bases, with 8 bases between the two germline ends. The CDR3 spans 13 residues.

This clone was detected ten times or more. The V gene is TRBV5-6, the J gene TRBJ2-4, with D tentatively TRBD2 (6 bases). The germline V and J ends were trimmed by 2 bases and 7 bases, with 13 bases remaining between them. The CDR3 has 14 amino acids. Germline V gene sequence: CDR1 SGHDT, CDR2 YYEEEE. CDR3 nucleotide sequence: TGTGCCAGCAGCTTAGGTCGAGGAGGGAACATTCAGTACTTC. It yields the protein CASSLGRGGNIQYF. The variable domain in full, completed from reference TRBV5-6 and TRBJ2-4, reads DAGVTQSPTHLIKTRGQQVTLRCSPKSGHDTVSWYQQALGQGPQFIFQYYEEEERQRGNFPDRFSGHQFPNYSSELNVNALLLGDSALYLCASSLGRGGNIQYFGAGTRLSVL.

The chain joins TRBV27 to TRBJ2-2; a weak D match, TRBD1 (5 bases). The V end was cut by 5 bases, the J end by 3 bases, with 16 bases between. Germline assignment: CDR1 MNHEY and CDR2 SMNVEV (reference sequence). This CDR3 comprises 16 residues. CDR3 protein: CASSEYRGGDTGELFF. The CDR3 region has the DNA TGTGCCAGCAGTGAATATAGGGGCGGTGACACCGGGGAGCTGTTTTTT.

This clone appeared many times. This chain links TRBV7-3 with TRBJ1-6; a weak D match, TRBD1 (6 bases). The CDR3 has 14 residues. Between the trimmed V and J ends, which lost 4 bases and 7 bases, there was a span of 11 bases. Germline V gene lookup returns CDR1 SGHTA and CDR2 FQGTGA. The CDR3: CASSYTGYNSPLHF. The CDR3 nucleotides are TGTGCCAGCAGCTACACAGGGTACAATTCACCCCTCCACTTT.

This chain joins TRBV20-1 and TRBJ2-7; D is tentatively TRBD1 or TRBD2 (5 bases each). The CDR3 is 15 residues long. Trimming pared 5 bases from V and 2 bases from J, leaving 19 bases between. Germline V gives CDR1 DFQATT, CDR2 SNEGSKA (reference sequence). The CDR3 region is CSAAYAGTDTYEQYF. CDR3 sequence (DNA): TGCAGTGCTGCCTACGCCGGGACGGATACCTACGAGCAGTACTTC.

This clone was counted a few times. The genes are TRBV6-2 or TRBV6-3 and TRBJ2-1; D unclear. CDR1 and CDR2 from the germline V gene are MNHEY and SVGEGT. This CDR3 has 13 amino acids. Trimming took off 5 bases at V and 8 bases at J, with 13 bases between the two ends. In DNA, the CDR3 is TGTGCCAGCAGTAACCCCAATGAGGATGAGCAGTTCTTC. Its translation: CASSNPNEDEQFF.

This clone appeared a single time. This chain connects TRBV20-1 to TRBJ1-5, with D possibly TRBD1 on 5 matching bases. V lost 4 bases and J 4 bases, leaving 11 bases between the germline ends. CDR3 length: 13 residues. Germline CDR1 reads DFQATT; CDR2 reads SNEGSKA (reference sequence). The CDR3 coding sequence is TGCAGTGCTACGCAGGGTACTAATCAGCCCCAGCATTTT. This codes for CSATQGTNQPQHF.

Note on this clone: Germline is not matched at one junction end, which may reflect a read error. The chain has TRBV20-1 and TRBJ2-3, with D tentatively TRBD1 (6 bases). The CDR3 is 16 residues long. The germline V gene has CDR1 DFQATT and CDR2 SNEGSKA (reference sequence). CDR3: CSARGTWAFRTDTQYF. The CDR3 DNA reads TGCAGTGCCAGAGGGACATGGGCTTTTCGCACTGATACGCAGTATTTT.

This clone was seen only a few times. This sequence joins TRBV7-9 and TRBJ2-2; no clear D gene. CDR3 length equals 12 residues. CDR1 and CDR2 from the germline V gene are SEHNR and FQNEAQ (reference sequence). With 5 bases removed from V and 5 bases from J, the gap between germline ends came to 6 bases. This CDR3 is CASSPGTGELFF. The CDR3 region has the DNA TGTGCCAGCAGCCCCGGGACCGGGGAGCTGTTTTTT.

This clone has a count of ten or more. This sequence joins TRBV5-1 and TRBJ2-5, with D unresolved. V lost 4 bases, J lost 3 bases, and 16 bases lay in between. From germline, CDR1 is SGHRS and CDR2 YFSETQ. This CDR3 has 15 residues. CDR3 protein: CASSPYRGREETQYF. The CDR3 coding sequence is TGCGCCAGCAGCCCCTATCGTGGGCGAGAAGAGACCCAGTACTTC.

This clone was seen at least ten times. This rearrangement joins TRBV20-1 to TRBJ2-3; 8 bases fit TRBD2. The junction had 10 bases not matched to a gene; V was cut back by 1 base and J by 4 bases. The CDR3 sequence is 16 residues long. Germline V lookup: CDR1 DFQATT, CDR2 SNEGSKA (reference sequence). The CDR3 region is CSARVVSGRGADTQYF. CDR3 DNA sequence: TGCAGTGCTAGAGTTGTCAGCGGGAGAGGCGCAGATACGCAGTATTTT.

This clone was recorded many times. This chain uses TRBV11-3 with TRBJ2-3, with 14 bases that match TRBD2. V shed 5 bases, J shed 4 bases, and the junction held 11 bases outside the gene matches. Germline CDR1 is SGHNT and CDR2 is YENEEA. The CDR3 spans 18 residues. This chain's CDR3 is CASSLYGTSGGGADTQYF. DNA of the CDR3: TGTGCCAGCAGCCTTTACGGGACTAGCGGGGGTGGTGCAGATACGCAGTATTTT.

The V gene is TRBV11-1, the J gene TRBJ2-5, with 16 positions matching TRBD2. Germline assignment: CDR1 SGHAT and CDR2 FQDESV (reference sequence). CDR3 length: 19 residues. Losses at the gene ends were 5 bases for V and 1 base for J; bases not matched to a gene: 10. The CDR3: CASSPGLAGGGRVQETQYF. As DNA, the CDR3 is TGTGCCAGCAGCCCGGGACTAGCGGGAGGGGGTAGGGTCCAAGAGACCCAGTACTTC.

The rearrangement links TRBV20-1 to TRBJ2-1, with 10 bases identical to TRBD2. The V gene's germline CDR1 is DFQATT and CDR2 SNEGSKA (reference sequence). Losses at the gene ends were 3 bases for V and 7 bases for J; bases not matched to a gene: 12. This CDR3 is 16 amino acids long. The CDR3 nucleotides are TGCAGTGCTAGGGGGACTAGCGTGGGGGCGGTTAATGAGCAGTTCTTC. Translation: CSARGTSVGAVNEQFF.

In the case of this clone: The junction departs from germline at one end; a sequencing error may be responsible. V is TRBV7-6 and J is TRBJ2-5; D not certain. Germline V gene sequence: CDR1 SGHVS, CDR2 FNYEAQ. The CDR3 length is 15 residues. The CDR3 coding sequence is TGTGCCAGCAGATTAGTACCACGGAATCGGGAGACCCAGTACTTC. Translation: CASRLVPRNRETQYF.